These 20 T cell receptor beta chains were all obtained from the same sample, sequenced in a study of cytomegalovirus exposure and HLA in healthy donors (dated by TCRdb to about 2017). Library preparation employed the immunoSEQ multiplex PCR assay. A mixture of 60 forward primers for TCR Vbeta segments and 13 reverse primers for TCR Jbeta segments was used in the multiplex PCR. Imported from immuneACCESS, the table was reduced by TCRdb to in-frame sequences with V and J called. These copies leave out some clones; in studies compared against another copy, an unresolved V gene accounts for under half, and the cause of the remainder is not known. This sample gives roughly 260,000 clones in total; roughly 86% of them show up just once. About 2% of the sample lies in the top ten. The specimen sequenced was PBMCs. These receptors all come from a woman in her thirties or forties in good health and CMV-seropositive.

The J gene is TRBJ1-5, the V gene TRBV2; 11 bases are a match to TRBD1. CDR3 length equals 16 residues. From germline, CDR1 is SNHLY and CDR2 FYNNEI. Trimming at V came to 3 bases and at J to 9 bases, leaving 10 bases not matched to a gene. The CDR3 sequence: CASSDPGTGGGWPQHF. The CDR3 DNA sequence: TGTGCCAGCAGTGACCCCGGGACAGGGGGGGGCTGGCCCCAGCATTTT. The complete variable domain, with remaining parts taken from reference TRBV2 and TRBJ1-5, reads EPEVTQTPSHQVTQMGQEVILRCVPISNHLYFYWYRQILGQKVEFLVSFYNNEISEKSEIFDDQFSVERPDGSNFTLKIRSTKLEDSAMYFCASSDPGTGGGWPQHFGDGTRLSIL.

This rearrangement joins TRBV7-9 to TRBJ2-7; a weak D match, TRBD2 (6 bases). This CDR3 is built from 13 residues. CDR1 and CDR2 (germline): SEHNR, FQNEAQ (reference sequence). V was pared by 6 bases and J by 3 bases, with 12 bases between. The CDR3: CASREGSNYEQYF. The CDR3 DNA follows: TGTGCCAGCAGGGAGGGCAGTAACTACGAGCAGTACTTC.

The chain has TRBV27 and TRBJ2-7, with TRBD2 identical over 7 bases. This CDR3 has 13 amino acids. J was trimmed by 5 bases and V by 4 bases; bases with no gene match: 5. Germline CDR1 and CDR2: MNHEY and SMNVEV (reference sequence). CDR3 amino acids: CASSWAGEDEQYF. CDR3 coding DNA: TGTGCCAGCAGTTGGGCGGGGGAGGACGAGCAGTACTTC.

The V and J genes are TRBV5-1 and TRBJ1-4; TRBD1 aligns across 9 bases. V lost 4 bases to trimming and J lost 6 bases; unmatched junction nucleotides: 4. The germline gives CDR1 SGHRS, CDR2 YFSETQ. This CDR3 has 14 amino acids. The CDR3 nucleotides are TGCGCCAGCAGCACAGGGGGCGCAGATGAAAAACTGTTTTTT. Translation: CASSTGGADEKLFF.

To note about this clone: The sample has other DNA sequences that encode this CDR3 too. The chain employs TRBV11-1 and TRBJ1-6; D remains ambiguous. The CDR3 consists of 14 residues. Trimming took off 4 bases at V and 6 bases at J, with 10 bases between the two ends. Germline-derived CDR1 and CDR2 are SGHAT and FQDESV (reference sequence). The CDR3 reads CASSSRPGNSPLHF. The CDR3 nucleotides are TGTGCCAGCAGCTCCAGGCCCGGTAATTCACCCCTCCACTTT.

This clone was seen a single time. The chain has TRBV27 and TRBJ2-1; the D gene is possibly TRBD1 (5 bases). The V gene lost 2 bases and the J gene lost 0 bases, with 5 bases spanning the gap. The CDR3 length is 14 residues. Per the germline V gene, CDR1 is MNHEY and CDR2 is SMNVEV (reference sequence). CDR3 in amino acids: CASSLTGSYNEQFF. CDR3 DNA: TGTGCCAGCAGTTTAACAGGCTCCTACAATGAGCAGTTCTTC.

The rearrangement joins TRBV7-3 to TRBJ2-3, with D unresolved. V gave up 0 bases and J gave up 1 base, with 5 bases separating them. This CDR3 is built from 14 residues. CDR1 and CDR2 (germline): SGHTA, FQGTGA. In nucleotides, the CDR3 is TGTGCCAGCAGCTTAACGGGCCGCACAGATACGCAGTATTTT. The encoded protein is CASSLTGRTDTQYF.

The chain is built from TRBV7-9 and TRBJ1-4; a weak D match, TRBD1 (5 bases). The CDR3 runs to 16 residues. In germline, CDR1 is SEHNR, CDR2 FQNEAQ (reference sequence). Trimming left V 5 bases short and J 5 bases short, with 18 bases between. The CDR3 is CASSPFELGGNEKLFF. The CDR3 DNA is TGTGCCAGCAGCCCTTTTGAACTCGGGGGGAATGAAAAACTGTTTTTT. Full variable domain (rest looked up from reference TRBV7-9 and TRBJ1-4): DTGVSQNPRHKITKRGQNVTFRCDPISEHNRLYWYRQTLGQGPEFLTYFQNEAQLEKSRLLSDRFSAERPKGSFSTLEIQRTEQGDSAMYLCASSPFELGGNEKLFFGSGTQLSVL.

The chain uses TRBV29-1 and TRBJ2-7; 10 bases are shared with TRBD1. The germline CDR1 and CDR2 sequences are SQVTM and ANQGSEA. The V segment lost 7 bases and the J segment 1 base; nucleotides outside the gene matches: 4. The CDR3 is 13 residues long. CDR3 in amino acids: CSAGQGVSYEQYF. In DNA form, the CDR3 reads TGCAGCGCCGGACAGGGGGTTTCCTACGAGCAGTACTTC.

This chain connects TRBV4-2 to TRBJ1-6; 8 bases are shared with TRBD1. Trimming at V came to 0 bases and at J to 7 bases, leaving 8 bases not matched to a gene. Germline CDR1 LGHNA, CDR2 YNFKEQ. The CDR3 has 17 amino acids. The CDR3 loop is CASSQDWTGSFNSPLHF. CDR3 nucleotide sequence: TGTGCCAGCAGCCAAGATTGGACAGGGAGCTTCAATTCACCCCTCCACTTT.

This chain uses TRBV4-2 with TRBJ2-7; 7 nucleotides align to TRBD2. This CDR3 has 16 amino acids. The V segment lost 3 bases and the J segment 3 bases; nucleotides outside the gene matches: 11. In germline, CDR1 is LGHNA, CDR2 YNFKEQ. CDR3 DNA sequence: TGTGCCAGCAGCCACCTCGGGGCGGGAGAGAGCTACGAGCAGTACTTC. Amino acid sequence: CASSHLGAGESYEQYF.

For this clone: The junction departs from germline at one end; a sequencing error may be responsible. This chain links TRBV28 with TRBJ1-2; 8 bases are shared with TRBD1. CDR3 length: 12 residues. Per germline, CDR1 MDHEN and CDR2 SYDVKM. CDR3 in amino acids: CACRGQGNGYTF. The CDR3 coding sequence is TGTGCCTGCAGGGGGCAAGGGAATGGCTACACCTTC.

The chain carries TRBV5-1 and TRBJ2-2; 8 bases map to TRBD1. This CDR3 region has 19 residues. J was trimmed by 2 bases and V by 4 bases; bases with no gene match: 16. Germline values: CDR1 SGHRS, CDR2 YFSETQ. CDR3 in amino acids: CASSRITGTGLSNTGELFF. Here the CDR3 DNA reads TGCGCCAGCAGCCGAATCACCGGGACAGGACTCTCTAACACCGGGGAGCTGTTTTTT.

The CDR3 is CASSLATGAYNEQFF. The CDR3 DNA follows: TGTGCCAGCAGCTTGGCAACGGGAGCCTACAATGAGCAGTTCTTC. The chain has TRBV7-9 and TRBJ2-1; maybe TRBD2 (6 bases). V lost 3 bases, J lost 2 bases, and 11 bases lay in between. CDR3 length: 15 residues. Germline assignment: CDR1 SEHNR and CDR2 FQNEAQ (reference sequence). The variable domain in full, with the rest retrieved from reference TRBV7-9 and TRBJ2-1, is DTGVSQNPRHKITKRGQNVTFRCDPISEHNRLYWYRQTLGQGPEFLTYFQNEAQLEKSRLLSDRFSAERPKGSFSTLEIQRTEQGDSAMYLCASSLATGAYNEQFFGPGTRLTVL.

The CDR3 protein is CASSRPGGGSEVYGYTF. The CDR3 DNA sequence: TGTGCCAGCAGCCGGCCAGGGGGCGGTTCGGAGGTCTATGGCTACACCTTC. The rearrangement joins TRBV4-2 to TRBJ1-2; 8 nucleotides agree with TRBD1. Trimming at V came to 4 bases and at J to 4 bases, leaving 14 bases not matched to a gene. CDR1 LGHNA and CDR2 YNFKEQ come from the germline V gene. This CDR3 has 17 residues.

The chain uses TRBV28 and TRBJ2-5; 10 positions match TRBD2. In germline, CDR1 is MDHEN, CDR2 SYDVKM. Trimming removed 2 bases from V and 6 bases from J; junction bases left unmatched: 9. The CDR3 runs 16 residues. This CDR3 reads CASSLGASGRQKTQYF. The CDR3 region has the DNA TGTGCCAGCAGTTTAGGGGCTAGCGGGAGACAAAAGACCCAGTACTTC.

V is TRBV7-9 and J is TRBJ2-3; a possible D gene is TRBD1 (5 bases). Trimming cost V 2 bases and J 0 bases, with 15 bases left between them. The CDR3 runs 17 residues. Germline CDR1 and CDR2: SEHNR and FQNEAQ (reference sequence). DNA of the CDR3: TGTGCCAGCAGCTTAAACGCAGGGAATCCTAGCACAGATACGCAGTATTTT. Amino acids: CASSLNAGNPSTDTQYF.

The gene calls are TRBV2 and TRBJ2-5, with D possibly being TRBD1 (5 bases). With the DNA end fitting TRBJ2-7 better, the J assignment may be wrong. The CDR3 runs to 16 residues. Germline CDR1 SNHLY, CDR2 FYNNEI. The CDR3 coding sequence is TGTGCCAGCAGTGAAGCCCCGACGGCAGGGAACTACGAGCAGTACTTC. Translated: CASSEAPTAGNYEQYF.

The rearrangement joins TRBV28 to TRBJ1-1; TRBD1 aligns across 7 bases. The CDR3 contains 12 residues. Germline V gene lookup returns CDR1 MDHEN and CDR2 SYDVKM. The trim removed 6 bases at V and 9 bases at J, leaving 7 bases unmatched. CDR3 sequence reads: CASSPGGLKAFF. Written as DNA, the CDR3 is TGTGCCAGCAGCCCAGGGGGTTTGAAAGCTTTCTTT.

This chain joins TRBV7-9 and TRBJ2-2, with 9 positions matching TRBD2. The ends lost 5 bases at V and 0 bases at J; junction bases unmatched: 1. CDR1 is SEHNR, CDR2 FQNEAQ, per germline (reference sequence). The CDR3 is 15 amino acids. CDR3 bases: TGTGCCAGCAGCCCTAGCGGGACGAACACCGGGGAGCTGTTTTTT. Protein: CASSPSGTNTGELFF.